The T cell receptor beta chain under discussion was sequenced for a study of early T cells in non-severe SARS-CoV-2 infection. Study findings and constraints: Lookups in VDJdb leaned toward anti-spike CD8 responses and missed private and CD4 specificities.

The TCR library protocol was used to attach unique molecular identifiers. These identifiers were attached to individual cDNA molecules. TCRdb independently ran MiXCR on the 5' RACE reads; one entry per CDR3 protein. This table has 50,000 to 65,000 distinct CDR3 sequences, around 13% appearing once. This clonotype was observed a few times. Its target is unknown. CDR3 length: 9 residues. The V and J ends lost 8 bases and 4 bases respectively, with 3 bases between them. Germline CDR1 and CDR2: MRHNA and SNTAGT. V is TRBV6-4 and J is TRBJ2-7; no clear D. This receptor was taken from an adult who was a healthcare worker with PCR-confirmed SARS-CoV-2 infection or an uninfected control (not recorded which). What was sequenced was whole blood. The DNA of the CDR3 is TGTGCCAGCCTATACGAGCAGTACTTC. Its protein is CASLYEQYF.